Listed here are 30 T cell receptor beta chains from one sample, sequenced in a study of cytomegalovirus exposure and HLA in healthy donors. PCR primers comprised 60 Vbeta and 13 Jbeta primers. Some clones are missing from TCRdb's copy, which holds only in-frame ones; the method was immunoSEQ multiplex PCR. The sample comprises some 200,000 clones, roughly 84% of which are singletons, and approximately 2.9% rests with the top ten. Sequencing was done on a sample of PBMCs. These receptors were obtained from a woman between 50 and 59 years old in good health and CMV-seropositive.

As regards this clone: Germline and junction disagree at one end, which may indicate a read error. The chain uses TRBV7-9 and TRBJ2-5, with 12 bases matching TRBD2. The J call is uncertain, as TRBJ2-7 better fits the DNA end. The CDR3 is 15 amino acids. In germline, CDR1 is SEHNR, CDR2 FQNEAQ (reference sequence). The CDR3 DNA reads as TGTTCCAGCAGCCTTCTAGCGGGGGGGCCCCACGAGCAGTACTTC. Its protein is CSSSLLAGGPHEQYF.

The genes are TRBV6-1 and TRBJ1-5, with D possibly matching TRBD1 (5 bases). Per the germline V gene, CDR1 is MNHNS and CDR2 is SASEGT. This CDR3 has 14 residues. The V end lost 9 bases, the J end lost 4 bases, and 16 bases lay between the germline ends. The CDR3 bases are TGTGCCAGGTGGGGGGAGCGCAGAAATCAGCCCCAGCATTTT. Protein product: CARWGERRNQPQHF.

The CDR3: CAIGTPSTDTQYF. The CDR3 DNA sequence: TGTGCTATCGGGACTCCTAGCACAGATACGCAGTATTTT. V and J are TRBV7-7 and TRBJ2-3; perhaps TRBD2 as D (6 bases). There are 13 residues in the CDR3. Germline V gene sequence: CDR1 SSHAT, CDR2 FNYEAQ (reference sequence).

This clone was picked up one time. Germline is not matched at one junction end, which may reflect a read error. Other DNA sequences within the sample encode an identical CDR3. The chain combines TRBV25-1 with TRBJ2-6; D may be TRBD1 (5 bases). Per germline, CDR1 MGHDK and CDR2 SYGVNS. The CDR3 consists of 18 residues. CDR3 protein: CASSDQDPRRAGANVLTF. The DNA of the CDR3 is TGTGCCAGTAGTGACCAAGACCCGCGCAGGGCTGGGGCCAACGTCCTGACTTTC.

The rearrangement uses TRBV7-9 and TRBJ2-3; the D gene is possibly TRBD1 (5 bases). Germline V gene sequence: CDR1 SEHNR, CDR2 FQNEAQ (reference sequence). V lost 5 bases, J lost 0 bases, and 24 bases lay in between. This CDR3 contains 19 residues. CDR3 sequence (DNA): TGTGCCAGCAGCAAAAGGGGAATTAGGACGGCACTCAGCACAGATACGCAGTATTTT. Encoded protein: CASSKRGIRTALSTDTQYF.

Regarding this clone: Other DNA variants within this sample encode the same CDR3. The chain links TRBV6-1 to TRBJ2-3; TRBD2 agrees at 14 bases. This CDR3 has 16 amino acids. V was pared by 3 bases and J by 3 bases, with 2 bases of the junction left unmatched. Per germline, CDR1 MNHNS and CDR2 SASEGT. This chain's CDR3 is CASSETSGGATDTQYF. CDR3 DNA: TGTGCCAGCAGTGAGACTAGCGGGGGGGCGACAGATACGCAGTATTTT.

This rearrangement joins TRBV12-5 to TRBJ2-3, with 7 bases that match TRBD2. V lost 4 bases to trimming and J lost 0 bases; unmatched junction nucleotides: 4. The V gene's germline CDR1 is LGHNT and CDR2 FRNRAP. The CDR3 spans 15 residues. The CDR3 region is CASGSGGLSTDTQYF. The CDR3 DNA reads as TGTGCTAGTGGTTCGGGGGGTCTTAGCACAGATACGCAGTATTTT.

The V and J genes are TRBV7-9 and TRBJ2-4, with D possibly being TRBD1 (5 bases). Germline V lookup: CDR1 SEHNR, CDR2 FQNEAQ (reference sequence). This CDR3 contains 15 residues. V was clipped by 5 bases and J by 0 bases, with 11 bases between them. This chain's CDR3 is CASSPPGIAKNIQYF. DNA of the CDR3: TGTGCCAGCAGCCCCCCAGGGATAGCCAAAAACATTCAGTACTTC.

The J gene is TRBJ2-2, the V gene TRBV7-3; 9 bases line up with TRBD2. Trimming cost V 2 bases and J 4 bases; bases outside gene matches: 8. This CDR3 contains 17 residues. CDR1 and CDR2 (germline): SGHTA, FQGTGA. The CDR3 here is CASSLLAGGLGTGELFF. The CDR3 region has the DNA TGTGCCAGCAGCTTACTGGCGGGGGGGCTTGGCACCGGGGAGCTGTTTTTT.

Remarks on this clone: The same CDR3 arises from other DNA sequences in this sample as well. V is TRBV6-5 and J is TRBJ2-3; D is uncertain. Germline V gene data show CDR1 as MNHEY and CDR2 as SVGAGI. V lost 6 bases, J lost 0 bases, and 4 bases lay in between. This CDR3 contains 12 residues. In nucleotides, the CDR3 is TGTGCCAGCAGCTCTAGCACAGATACGCAGTATTTT. This gives the protein CASSSSTDTQYF.

The V gene is TRBV9, the J gene TRBJ1-2; possible D gene TRBD1, 6 bases. V was cut by 4 bases and J by 4 bases, with 20 bases left in between. This CDR3 is built from 16 residues. Germline V gene lookup returns CDR1 SGDLS and CDR2 YYNGEE. As DNA, the CDR3 is TGTGCCAGCAGCCCCCGGGAGGGGGAGGGACTCTATGGCTACACCTTC. Translated: CASSPREGEGLYGYTF.

The V and J genes are TRBV4-2 and TRBJ2-7; tentative D call: TRBD2 (6 bases). Deletions cut 5 bases from V and 6 bases from J, with 14 bases between. This CDR3 spans 13 amino acids. Germline V gives CDR1 LGHNA, CDR2 YNFKEQ. The CDR3, as DNA: TGTGCCAGCAGCTTGAGCGGGTCTCGCGAGCAGTACTTC. Translation gives CASSLSGSREQYF.

The V gene is TRBV5-5, the J gene TRBJ1-5; unclear D gene. CDR1 SGHKS and CDR2 YYEKEE come from the germline V gene (reference sequence). Trimming pared 2 bases from V and 3 bases from J, leaving 12 bases between. The CDR3 is made up of 15 amino acids. The DNA for the CDR3 is TGTGCCAGCAGCTTCGAACAGCGGGACAATCAGCCCCAGCATTTT. Its protein product is CASSFEQRDNQPQHF.

The CDR3 DNA reads as TGTGCCAGCAGCCCTCAAACAGGGGGAAGAAGCACTGAAGCTTTCTTT. Its protein is CASSPQTGGRSTEAFF. V is TRBV7-2 and J is TRBJ1-1; 8 bases map to TRBD1. Looked up from germline, CDR1 is SGHTA and CDR2 is FQGNSA. The ends lost 5 bases at V and 4 bases at J; junction bases unmatched: 12. The CDR3 is 16 residues long.

The chain carries TRBV14 and TRBJ1-4, with D unresolved. The length of the CDR3 is 16 residues. CDR1 is SGHDN, CDR2 FVKESK, per germline. The germline V and J ends were trimmed by 4 bases and 8 bases, with 20 bases remaining between them. The CDR3 DNA is TGTGCCAGCAGCCGAGGGCCCTTCCCCACCAGCGAAAAACTGTTTTTT. It encodes CASSRGPFPTSEKLFF.

The sample holds a few counts of this clone. The gene calls are TRBV5-5 and TRBJ1-5; D is perhaps TRBD1 (6 bases). Germline V lookup: CDR1 SGHKS, CDR2 YYEKEE (reference sequence). The CDR3 extends over 14 amino acids. V was trimmed by 0 bases and J by 6 bases, leaving 10 bases between them. Here the CDR3 DNA reads TGTGCCAGCAGCTTGGGGGACATGTCTCAGCCCCAGCATTTT. Amino acid sequence: CASSLGDMSQPQHF.

This chain links TRBV19 with TRBJ2-3, with D perhaps matching TRBD1 (6 bases). The CDR3 is 14 residues long. V was cut by 6 bases and J by 0 bases, with 10 bases left in between. Germline V gene data show CDR1 as LNHDA and CDR2 as SQIVND (reference sequence). In DNA form, the CDR3 reads TGTGCCAGTAGGAGACAGGTCAGCACAGATACGCAGTATTTT. Translated: CASRRQVSTDTQYF. The full variable domain, in which reference TRBV19 and TRBJ2-3 provide the parts outside the CDR3, is DGGITQSPKYLFRKEGQNVTLSCEQNLNHDAMYWYRQDPGQGLRLIYYSQIVNDFQKGDIAEGYSVSREKKESFPLTVTSAQKNPTAFYLCASRRQVSTDTQYFGPGTRLTVL.

The chain uses TRBV6-4 and TRBJ2-7; 12 bases are a match to TRBD1. This CDR3 comprises 12 residues. From germline, CDR1 is MRHNA and CDR2 SNTAGT. J was trimmed by 5 bases and V by 8 bases; bases with no gene match: 1. CDR3 nucleotide sequence: TGTGCCAGCGGGGACAGGGGGCACGAGCAGTACTTC. Encoded protein: CASGDRGHEQYF.

This clone came up a few times. The chain combines TRBV5-5 with TRBJ2-5, with D unclear. CDR3 length: 13 amino acids. Trimming removed 5 bases at V and 1 base at J, with 9 bases between. Germline V gene lookup returns CDR1 SGHKS and CDR2 YYEKEE (reference sequence). CDR3 in amino acids: CASSRSSQETQYF. In DNA form, the CDR3 reads TGTGCCAGCAGTCGGTCATCCCAAGAGACCCAGTACTTC.

This clone came up once. V usage is TRBV6-5 and J usage is TRBJ2-1; maybe TRBD2 (6 bases). Trimming left V 7 bases short and J 4 bases short, with 17 bases between. The CDR3 length is 15 residues. Germline V gives CDR1 MNHEY, CDR2 SVGAGI. The DNA for the CDR3 is TGTGCCAGCACCATACCCAAAGGAGGGTACAATGAGCAGTTCTTC. This gives the protein CASTIPKGGYNEQFF.

This clone was seen once. The chain has TRBV5-1 and TRBJ2-5; D gene uncertain. V was pared by 4 bases and J by 2 bases, with 6 bases between. Germline V gene data show CDR1 as SGHRS and CDR2 as YFSETQ. The CDR3 is made up of 12 amino acids. The DNA for the CDR3 is TGCGCCAGCAGCACACAACAAGAGACCCAGTACTTC. It specifies CASSTQQETQYF.

The V and J genes are TRBV15 and TRBJ2-3; D possibly corresponds to TRBD2 (6 bases). Germline V gene lookup returns CDR1 LNHNV and CDR2 YYDKDF (reference sequence). Trimming removed 0 bases from V and 8 bases from J, with 9 bases in between. CDR3 size: 13 residues. The CDR3 DNA sequence: TGTGCCACCAGCAGAGAGCGGGGTGGTACGCAGTATTTT. Protein: CATSRERGGTQYF.

This clone was found a few times. This chain uses TRBV7-2 with TRBJ1-4, with 8 nucleotides matching TRBD1. V gave up 6 bases and J gave up 7 bases; unmatched junction bases: 7. There are 14 residues in the CDR3. Germline loops: CDR1 SGHTA, CDR2 FQGNSA. The CDR3 spells CASSVDRVLEKLFF. The CDR3 DNA reads as TGTGCCAGCAGTGTGGACAGGGTCCTTGAAAAACTGTTTTTT.

Concerning this clone itself: One end of the junction fails to match germline, which may point to a read error. This sample also contains other DNA sequences that code for the same CDR3. V gene TRBV9 combines with J gene TRBJ2-2, with D possibly being TRBD2 (7 bases). The CDR3 covers 18 residues. CDR1 and CDR2 from the germline V gene are SGDLS and YYNGEE. This CDR3 is CASSVASGGHDNTGELFF. CDR3 coding DNA: TGTGCCAGCAGCGTAGCTTCGGGGGGACACGATAACACCGGGGAGCTGTTCTTT.

The rearrangement links TRBV5-1 to TRBJ2-7; 10 bases map to TRBD1. This CDR3 is 14 amino acids long. Unmatched junction bases numbered 5, after V lost 6 bases and J lost 2 bases. CDR1 is SGHRS, CDR2 YFSETQ, per germline. CDR3 sequence: CASKGDRGTYEQYF. CDR3 DNA sequence: TGCGCCAGCAAGGGGGACAGGGGTACCTACGAGCAGTACTTC.

This chain connects TRBV6-1 to TRBJ1-5, with D perhaps TRBD1 (6 bases). Germline CDR1 MNHNS, CDR2 SASEGT. Trimming removed 4 bases at V and 4 bases at J, with 17 bases between. The CDR3 consists of 16 residues. The CDR3 loop is CASSGGQQSANQPQHF. The DNA of the CDR3 is TGTGCCAGCAGTGGCGGACAGCAATCGGCTAATCAGCCCCAGCATTTT.

CDR3 protein: CASSQDRVNADTQYF. In DNA, the CDR3 is TGTGCCAGCAGCCAAGACAGGGTGAACGCAGATACGCAGTATTTT. The rearrangement uses TRBV7-9 and TRBJ2-3, with 7 bases aligning to TRBD1. The trim removed 5 bases at V and 4 bases at J, leaving 9 bases unmatched. The CDR3 length is 15 residues. CDR1 and CDR2 from the germline V gene are SEHNR and FQNEAQ (reference sequence).

The chain is built from TRBV5-1 and TRBJ2-5; D unresolved. Germline CDR1 reads SGHRS; CDR2 reads YFSETQ. The CDR3 is made up of 12 amino acids. V gave up 4 bases and J gave up 5 bases, with 9 bases separating them. The CDR3 region is CASSGLRETQYF. The CDR3 DNA reads TGCGCCAGCAGCGGCCTGAGGGAGACCCAGTACTTC.

This chain connects TRBV5-1 to TRBJ2-5; 10 bases line up with TRBD2. CDR1 and CDR2 (germline): SGHRS, YFSETQ. Unmatched junction bases numbered 6, after V lost 8 bases and J lost 5 bases. The CDR3 is 13 amino acids. In DNA, the CDR3 is TGCGCCAGTAACCCAGCGGGGGGGGAGACCCAGTACTTC. It codes for CASNPAGGETQYF.

The rearrangement joins TRBV5-8 to TRBJ1-2; D is unresolved. The length of the CDR3 is 16 residues. The germline V gene encodes CDR1 SGHTS and CDR2 YDEGEE. V lost 4 bases, J lost 2 bases, and 18 bases lay in between. The CDR3 here is CASSPRTGFSNYGYTF. The CDR3 DNA is TGTGCCAGCAGCCCCCGCACCGGGTTTTCGAACTATGGCTACACCTTC.